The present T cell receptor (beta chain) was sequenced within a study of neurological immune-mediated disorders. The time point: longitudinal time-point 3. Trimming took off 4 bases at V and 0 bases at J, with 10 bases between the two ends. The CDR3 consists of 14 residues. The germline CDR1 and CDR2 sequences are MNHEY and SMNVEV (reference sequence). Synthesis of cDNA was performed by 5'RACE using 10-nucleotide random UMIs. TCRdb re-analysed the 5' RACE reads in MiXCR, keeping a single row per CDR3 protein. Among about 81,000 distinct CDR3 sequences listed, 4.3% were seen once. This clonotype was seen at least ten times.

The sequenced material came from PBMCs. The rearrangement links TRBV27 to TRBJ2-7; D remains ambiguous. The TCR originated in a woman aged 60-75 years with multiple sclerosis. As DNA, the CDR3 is TGTGCCAGCAGTTCGCTGATTCCCTCCTACGAGCAGTACTTC. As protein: CASSSLIPSYEQYF.